The next 15 T cell receptor beta chains were all read from a single sample in a study of blood T cell repertoires in COVID-19. Clones were sequenced by immunoSEQ multiplex PCR, and TCRdb holds only the in-frame ones, with some missing. The sample contains about 320,000 clones, more than 75% of which appear only once. Sequencing used PBMCs or T cells enriched from blood (not recorded which). The receptors stem from a man aged 55 to 70 who had recovered from COVID-19.

The chain joins TRBV6-5 to TRBJ1-2; D possibly corresponds to TRBD1 (6 bases). This CDR3 comprises 14 residues. V dropped 5 bases and J dropped 4 bases, with 14 bases sitting between them. Germline CDR1 MNHEY, CDR2 SVGAGI. The CDR3 loop is CASSPPGQIYGYTF. The CDR3 nucleotides are TGTGCCAGCAGTCCCCCCGGACAGATCTATGGCTACACCTTC.

This chain uses TRBV5-4 with TRBJ1-2; D remains unclear. The CDR3 length is 16 residues. V lost 0 bases and J lost 1, with 13 bases in between. Germline CDR1 and CDR2: SGHNT and YYREEE (reference sequence). The CDR3 DNA reads TGTGCCAGCAGCTTGGTCCCTCTATCCGTTAACTATGGCTACACCTTC. Translation: CASSLVPLSVNYGYTF.

The chain employs TRBV6-4 and TRBJ2-4; D is unresolved. This CDR3 region has 16 residues. The germline CDR1 and CDR2 sequences are MRHNA and SNTAGT. Trimming shortened V by 2 bases and J by 3 bases, and 14 bases separated the two germline ends. This CDR3 reads CASSDRPDTDKNIQYF. CDR3 bases: TGTGCCAGCAGTGACCGTCCTGACACTGACAAAAACATTCAGTACTTC.

The rearrangement links TRBV30 to TRBJ1-4; 7 bases fit TRBD1. Germline trimming cut 2 bases from V and 4 bases from J; bases unmatched to any gene: 7. The CDR3 contains 15 residues. The germline gives CDR1 GTSNPN, CDR2 SVGIG (reference sequence). This chain's CDR3 is CAWSIGTAINEKLFF. The CDR3 bases are TGTGCCTGGAGTATAGGGACAGCGATTAATGAAAAACTGTTTTTT. Supplemented by reference TRBV30 and TRBJ1-4, the full variable domain reads SQTIHQWPATLVQPVGSPLSLECTVEGTSNPNLYWYRQAAGRGLQLLFYSVGIGQISSEVPQNLSASRPQDRQFILSSKKLLLSDSGFYLCAWSIGTAINEKLFFGSGTQLSVL.

The chain recombines TRBV29-1 with TRBJ1-5, with no clear D. The CDR3 is 12 residues long. Trimming removed 5 bases at V and 0 bases at J, with 5 bases between. CDR1 SQVTM and CDR2 ANQGSEA come from the germline V gene. The CDR3 coding sequence is TGCAGCGTTTCTGTTAGCAATCAGCCCCAGCATTTT. It codes for CSVSVSNQPQHF.

The V gene is TRBV5-1, the J gene TRBJ2-2, with TRBD2 identical over 13 bases. The CDR3 consists of 14 residues. V dropped 7 bases and J dropped 4; count of bases not matched to a gene: 1. The germline gives CDR1 SGHRS, CDR2 YFSETQ. The CDR3 is CASRTSGGTGELFF. The CDR3 DNA reads TGCGCCAGCCGGACTAGCGGGGGCACCGGGGAGCTGTTTTTT. The complete variable domain, with remaining parts taken from reference TRBV5-1 and TRBJ2-2, reads KAGVTQTPRYLIKTRGQQVTLSCSPISGHRSVSWYQQTPGQGLQFLFEYFSETQRNKGNFPGRFSGRQFSNSRSEMNVSTLELGDSALYLCASRTSGGTGELFFGEGSRLTVL.

The J gene is TRBJ2-2, the V gene TRBV9; D is unclear. Trimming took off 7 bases at V and 2 bases at J, with 12 bases between the two ends. CDR3 length equals 14 residues. In germline, CDR1 is SGDLS, CDR2 YYNGEE. The CDR3 loop reads CASRERINTGELFF. In DNA, the CDR3 is TGTGCCAGCCGCGAGCGCATAAACACCGGGGAGCTGTTTTTT.

The chain carries TRBV24-1 and TRBJ2-5, with 9 bases identical to TRBD1. After removal of 4 bases from V and 4 bases from J, the junction contained 12 bases not matched to a gene. From germline, CDR1 is KGHDR and CDR2 SFDVKD. The CDR3 covers 17 residues. The CDR3 spells CATSETTPDRGTETQYF. The CDR3 coding sequence is TGTGCCACCAGTGAGACCACGCCAGACAGGGGGACAGAGACCCAGTACTTC.

The chain links TRBV15 to TRBJ2-5; 9 bases align to TRBD1. The CDR3 has 16 amino acids. The germline V gene has CDR1 LNHNV and CDR2 YYDKDF (reference sequence). J lost 5 bases, V lost 3 bases, and 10 bases had no gene match. The DNA for the CDR3 is TGTGCCACCAGCAGTGGCGGGACAGGGATATTGGAGACCCAGTACTTC. Its translation: CATSSGGTGILETQYF.

This clone was seen a handful of times. The V gene is TRBV5-1, the J gene TRBJ2-7; 8 bases map to TRBD1. The germline V gene has CDR1 SGHRS and CDR2 YFSETQ. V trimming: 0 bases; J trimming: 2 bases; junction bases outside the gene matches: 4. This CDR3 is built from 15 residues. CDR3 nucleotide sequence: TGCGCCAGCAGCTTGGACCGGGACAGGACCTACGAGCAGTACTTC. This translates into CASSLDRDRTYEQYF.

This rearrangement joins TRBV25-1 to TRBJ1-2; D might be TRBD1 (5 bases). Trimming left V 4 bases short and J 8 bases short, with 14 bases between. This CDR3 comprises 13 residues. Germline V gene data show CDR1 as MGHDK and CDR2 as SYGVNS. CDR3 bases: TGTGCCAGCAGTGTTGGGCAGGGCCAGGGCTACACCTTC. Its protein product is CASSVGQGQGYTF.

The J gene is TRBJ1-5, the V gene TRBV30, with 7 bases matching TRBD1. The germline V gene encodes CDR1 GTSNPN and CDR2 SVGIG (reference sequence). Germline trimming cut 0 bases from V and 5 bases from J; bases unmatched to any gene: 4. The CDR3 spans 14 residues. In DNA form, the CDR3 reads TGTGCCTGGAGTGTAGGAACAGGGGATCAGCCCCAGCATTTT. Amino acids: CAWSVGTGDQPQHF.

This clone was observed a few times. The V call is TRBV5-1, the J call TRBJ1-1; no firm D call. Trimming shortened V by 2 bases and J by 4 bases, and 15 bases separated the two germline ends. The V gene's germline CDR1 is SGHRS and CDR2 YFSETQ. The CDR3 extends over 15 amino acids. The CDR3 coding sequence is TGCGCCAGCAGCTTTCAGTTAAGGCGGGGCACTGAAGCTTTCTTT. Translation: CASSFQLRRGTEAFF.

The chain recombines TRBV11-1 with TRBJ2-7; 10 nucleotides agree with TRBD2. Looked up from germline, CDR1 is SGHAT and CDR2 is FQDESV (reference sequence). V gave up 4 bases and J gave up 4 bases; unmatched junction bases: 10. The CDR3 spans 16 residues. CDR3 region: CASSSSGGAFGYEQYF. The CDR3 DNA is TGTGCCAGCAGCTCAAGCGGGGGGGCTTTCGGATACGAGCAGTACTTC.

A word on this clone: This same CDR3 is encoded by further DNA sequences in the sample. This sequence joins TRBV3-1 (or the pseudogene TRBV3-2) and TRBJ1-1; 7 bases agree with TRBD1. The germline V gene has CDR1 LGHDT and CDR2 YNNKEL (reference sequence). V lost 1 base, J lost 2 bases, and 1 base stayed unmatched. The CDR3 runs 14 residues. CDR3 coding DNA: TGTGCCAGCAGCCAAGGACAGGGTAACACTGAAGCTTTCTTT. Residues: CASSQGQGNTEAFF.